This T cell receptor (beta chain) was captured in a study of CD8+ T cells in alopecia areata. Following extraction, RNA underwent reverse transcription to cDNA, which served as the sequencing template. This table comes from immunoSEQ multiplex PCR, and its TCRdb copy is limited to in-frame clones, with some not included. The data hold 70,000 to 95,000 clones, with roughly 51% observed a single time. In regard to this clone: Its antigen remains unidentified.

V gave up 4 bases and J gave up 0 bases, with 13 bases separating them. Germline V gene lookup returns CDR1 SEHNR and CDR2 FQNEAQ (reference sequence). The CDR3 runs to 16 residues. General study findings and limits: Lesional scalp, notably in alopecia totalis/universalis, had clonality above that of normal scalp.

Sample: NKG2D-high CD8+ T cells sorted from blood. The sequence derives from a human donor with alopecia areata. This chain connects TRBV7-9 to TRBJ1-5; perhaps TRBD1 as D (5 bases). The CDR3 coding sequence is TGTGCCAGCAGCTATACCCCAGGGAGTAGCAATCAGCCCCAGCATTTT. Its protein is CASSYTPGSSNQPQHF.